One TCR beta chain is described in this entry. Its antigen is currently unknown. Treatment specified: around 19 received Ad26.COV2.S at low or high dose, single or two shots; roughly 5 received placebo; per-sample allocation not given. Sampling took place 63 days after the first vaccine or placebo injection. This CDR3 contains 17 residues. V dropped 0 bases and J dropped 2; count of bases not matched to a gene: 7. In germline, CDR1 is LGHNA, CDR2 YSLEER. The record originates from a study of Ad26.COV2.S vaccination and SARS-CoV-2 variants. Across the study: Ad26.COV2.S was injected intramuscularly once or twice, 56 days apart. Study results and caveats: Across vaccine and placebo recipients, the breadth of non-spike TCRs was similar. Ad26.COV2.S recipients had broader spike-specific TCRs (P = 0.0014).

Sequencing was performed with immunoSEQ multiplex PCR; in TCRdb, only in-frame clones are kept and a portion is missing. The table records about 320,000 clones, around 84% of them present only once. The chain employs TRBV4-3 and TRBJ2-3, with 8 bases matching TRBD2. This sequence originates from a person between 18 and 65 years old who received the Ad26.COV2.S COVID-19 vaccine or a placebo. The sample here was peripheral blood, taken in a trial of Ad26.COV2.S vaccine versus placebo. CDR3 sequence reads: CASSQDSAGGFTDTQYF. CDR3 sequence (DNA): TGCGCCAGCAGCCAAGATTCTGCGGGGGGCTTCACAGATACGCAGTATTTT.